A single sample is the source of the 27 T cell receptor beta chains below, sequenced in a study of cytomegalovirus exposure and HLA in healthy donors (dated by TCRdb to 2016 to 2017). Libraries were built with the immunoSEQ multiplex PCR assay. For the multiplex PCR, a mixture combining 60 forward primers for TCR Vbeta segments and 13 reverse primers for TCR Jbeta segments was used. The immuneACCESS repertoire file appears here via TCRdb, limited to in-frame rearrangements. These files lack a portion of the clones; in checked studies, under half of the deficit traces to unresolved V genes, and the cause of the others is not known. Here the sample has 100,000 to 150,000 clones; roughly 60% occur a single time. Around 2.5% of the sample is held by the ten biggest clonotypes. The specimen was PBMCs. Receptor source: a woman aged 40 to 49 in good health and CMV-seronegative.

This clone was picked up a small number of times. The chain recombines TRBV10-3 with TRBJ1-1; 9 nucleotides align to TRBD1. This CDR3 has 15 amino acids. CDR1 and CDR2 (germline): ENHRY, SYGVKD. Losses at the gene ends were 6 bases for V and 5 bases for J; bases not matched to a gene: 10. The CDR3 is CAIRDSGTGKTEAFF. As DNA, the CDR3 is TGTGCCATCAGGGATTCCGGGACAGGGAAAACTGAAGCTTTCTTT.

This clone has only a few counts. The chain couples TRBV6-6 to TRBJ1-1; D is possibly TRBD1 (6 bases). The germline V gene encodes CDR1 MNHNY and CDR2 SVGAGI (reference sequence). V was pared by 4 bases and J by 4 bases, with 13 bases between. This CDR3 region has 14 residues. The CDR3 spells CASSLQGGGTEAFF. DNA of the CDR3: TGTGCCAGCAGTTTACAGGGTGGGGGCACTGAAGCTTTCTTT.

The V gene is TRBV19, the J gene TRBJ1-6; 7 bases match TRBD1. This CDR3 has 14 amino acids. CDR1 is LNHDA, CDR2 SQIVND, per germline (reference sequence). The V gene end was trimmed by 7 bases and the J gene end by 6 bases; junction bases not matched to a gene: 6. Written as DNA, the CDR3 is TGTGCCAGTACCCCGGGACAGCTTAATTCACCCCTCCACTTT. Amino acids: CASTPGQLNSPLHF.

The genes are TRBV2 and TRBJ1-5, with TRBD1 matching 11 bases. Germline V gene data show CDR1 as SNHLY and CDR2 as FYNNEI. V lost 5 bases and J lost 5; bases outside the gene matches: 2. The CDR3 spans 14 residues. The CDR3 DNA reads as TGTGCCAGCAGTCCGGACAGGGGGCATCAGCCCCAGCATTTT. Protein product: CASSPDRGHQPQHF. The full variable domain, rest sourced from reference TRBV2 and TRBJ1-5, is EPEVTQTPSHQVTQMGQEVILRCVPISNHLYFYWYRQILGQKVEFLVSFYNNEISEKSEIFDDQFSVERPDGSNFTLKIRSTKLEDSAMYFCASSPDRGHQPQHFGDGTRLSIL.

The CDR3 DNA is TGTGCCAGCATCAGGTTATATAGCAATCAGCCCCAGCATTTT. Its protein is CASIRLYSNQPQHF. The chain links TRBV28 to TRBJ1-5, with D hard to call. CDR1 and CDR2 (germline): MDHEN, SYDVKM. The CDR3 has 14 amino acids. Trimming took off 7 bases at V and 0 bases at J, with 10 bases between the two ends.

This chain joins TRBV19 and TRBJ1-2; no clear D gene. V was shortened by 4 bases and J by 4 bases, with 16 bases between the two germline ends. CDR1 LNHDA and CDR2 SQIVND come from the germline V gene (reference sequence). The CDR3 spans 15 residues. CDR3 protein: CASSTYPTEVYGYTF. CDR3 DNA sequence: TGTGCCAGTAGTACTTACCCTACGGAGGTCTATGGCTACACCTTC. Filled out from reference TRBV19 and TRBJ1-2, the complete variable domain reads DGGITQSPKYLFRKEGQNVTLSCEQNLNHDAMYWYRQDPGQGLRLIYYSQIVNDFQKGDIAEGYSVSREKKESFPLTVTSAQKNPTAFYLCASSTYPTEVYGYTFGSGTRLTVV.

CDR3 nucleotide sequence: TGTGCCAGCAGCTTACCGGAGACTAGCGGGGGCGACGAGCAGTACTTC. Its translation is CASSLPETSGGDEQYF. The chain carries TRBV7-9 and TRBJ2-7, with 12 bases identical to TRBD2. Trimming removed 2 bases from V and 5 bases from J; junction bases left unmatched: 7. The length of the CDR3 is 16 residues. CDR1 is SEHNR and CDR2 is FQNEAQ in the germline V gene (reference sequence).

This chain links TRBV7-3 with TRBJ1-6; TRBD1 matches at 7 bases. V was pared by 5 bases and J by 2 bases, with 3 bases of the junction left unmatched. The CDR3 runs to 15 residues. Germline V gene data show CDR1 as SGHTA and CDR2 as FQGTGA. CDR3 region: CASSPGTAYNSPLHF. The CDR3 DNA follows: TGTGCCAGCAGCCCTGGGACAGCCTATAATTCACCCCTCCACTTT. The complete variable domain, with remaining parts taken from reference TRBV7-3 and TRBJ1-6, reads GAGVSQTPSNKVTEKGKYVELRCDPISGHTALYWYRQSLGQGPEFLIYFQGTGAADDSGLPNDRFFAVRPEGSVSTLKIQRTERGDSAVYLCASSPGTAYNSPLHFGNGTRLTVT.

The V and J genes are TRBV7-9 and TRBJ1-1; D is perhaps TRBD1 (6 bases). Per germline, CDR1 SEHNR and CDR2 FQNEAQ (reference sequence). This CDR3 has 12 residues. Trimming pared 5 bases from V and 8 bases from J, leaving 12 bases between. The chain's CDR3 is CASSLNRVEAFF. The CDR3 region has the DNA TGTGCCAGCAGCCTGAACAGGGTCGAAGCTTTCTTT.

The DNA of the CDR3 is TGTGCCAGCAGCTCTCCGGGACAGGGTAGAAACACCATATATTTT. Amino acid sequence: CASSSPGQGRNTIYF. V is TRBV11-2 and J is TRBJ1-3; 9 positions match TRBD1. J lost 5 bases, V lost 4 bases, and 6 bases had no gene match. Germline CDR1 is SGHAT and CDR2 is FQNNGV. The CDR3 consists of 15 residues.

V gene TRBV10-3 combines with J gene TRBJ2-5, with D perhaps matching TRBD2 (6 bases). The germline V and J ends were trimmed by 8 bases and 2 bases, with 12 bases remaining between them. The length of the CDR3 is 13 residues. From germline, CDR1 is ENHRY and CDR2 SYGVKD. The CDR3 protein is CAIGGNSQETQYF. CDR3 in DNA: TGTGCCATCGGGGGGAATTCACAAGAGACCCAGTACTTC.

The CDR3: CASSFGLGSYGYTF. CDR3 bases: TGCGCCAGCAGCTTTGGACTCGGATCCTATGGCTACACCTTC. The chain recombines TRBV5-1 with TRBJ1-2; D not certain. Germline-derived CDR1 and CDR2 are SGHRS and YFSETQ. V was pared by 2 bases and J by 4 bases, with 12 bases between. The CDR3 runs to 14 residues.

A few counts support this clone. The CDR3 DNA reads TGTGCCAGCAGTGTCCGGGACTATGGCTACACCTTC. This encodes CASSVRDYGYTF. This chain connects TRBV6-1 to TRBJ1-2; D unresolved. Germline values: CDR1 MNHNS, CDR2 SASEGT. The length of the CDR3 is 12 residues. V was clipped by 4 bases and J by 3 bases, with 6 bases between them.

This clone was seen only a few times. This chain joins TRBV4-1 and TRBJ2-1; TRBD2 agrees at 10 bases. V dropped 0 bases and J dropped 6; count of bases not matched to a gene: 5. This CDR3 has 16 residues. Germline V gives CDR1 MGHRA, CDR2 YSYEKL. This CDR3 reads CASSQDDSGGRNEQFF. In DNA form, the CDR3 reads TGCGCCAGCAGCCAAGATGATAGCGGGGGGCGCAATGAGCAGTTCTTC.

Comment on this clone: The junction and the germline gene differ at one end; a read error may be behind it. This chain links TRBV19 with TRBJ1-6; D remains ambiguous. The CDR3 sequence is 12 residues long. Per the germline V gene, CDR1 is LNHDA and CDR2 is SQIVND (reference sequence). The CDR3 reads CTSSEQNSPLHF. The CDR3 nucleotides are TGTACCAGTAGTGAACAGAATTCACCCCTCCACTTT.

This clone was picked up one time. The chain couples TRBV18 to TRBJ1-2; D is unclear. Trimming stripped 3 bases from V and 2 bases from J, with 7 bases between. The CDR3 spans 13 residues. The germline CDR1 and CDR2 sequences are KGHSH and LQKENI. CDR3: CASSPDKNYGYTF. DNA of the CDR3: TGTGCCAGCTCACCCGACAAAAACTATGGCTACACCTTC.

This chain links TRBV27 with TRBJ1-1; D uncertain. The germline V and J ends were trimmed by 6 bases and 1 base, with 15 bases remaining between them. The germline CDR1 and CDR2 sequences are MNHEY and SMNVEV (reference sequence). CDR3 length equals 15 residues. CDR3 nucleotide sequence: TGTGCCAGCAGCTCATTACAACTAACGAACACTGAAGCTTTCTTT. Translation: CASSSLQLTNTEAFF.

This clone came up a few times. V gene TRBV5-1 combines with J gene TRBJ2-7; 7 bases line up with TRBD1. V shed 2 bases and J 4 bases; nucleotides not matched to a gene: 6. Per the germline V gene, CDR1 is SGHRS and CDR2 is YFSETQ. The CDR3 is made up of 14 amino acids. CDR3 loop: CASSFRSQGYEQYF. The CDR3 DNA reads as TGCGCCAGCAGCTTCCGGTCACAGGGGTACGAGCAGTACTTC.

This clone has a single count. This chain links TRBV4-2 with TRBJ1-1, with D possibly TRBD1 on 5 matching bases. The V and J ends lost 2 bases and 4 bases respectively, with 14 bases between them. CDR1 is LGHNA and CDR2 is YNFKEQ in the germline V gene. This CDR3 has 15 residues. CDR3 residues: CASSQRSGVGTEAFF. CDR3 sequence (DNA): TGTGCCAGCAGCCAAAGATCGGGGGTCGGCACTGAAGCTTTCTTT.

This chain links TRBV28 with TRBJ1-1; TRBD1 agrees at 8 bases. The junction had 4 bases not matched to a gene; V was cut back by 5 bases and J by 5 bases. Germline lookup yields CDR1 MDHEN and CDR2 SYDVKM. CDR3 length: 13 amino acids. CDR3 DNA: TGTGCCAGCAGTCTGACAGGGGATACTGAAGCTTTCTTT. It yields the protein CASSLTGDTEAFF.

V usage is TRBV5-4 and J usage is TRBJ1-6; D not certain. The germline gives CDR1 SGHNT, CDR2 YYREEE (reference sequence). V was cut by 1 base and J by 8 bases, with 13 bases left in between. There are 15 residues in the CDR3. CDR3 sequence reads: CASSLTSRSHSPLHF. CDR3 in DNA: TGTGCCAGCAGCTTGACGTCCAGGTCTCATTCACCCCTCCACTTT.

This clone was seen more than once but under ten times. The rearrangement links TRBV2 to TRBJ1-4, with 9 bases lining up with TRBD1. The CDR3 loop spans 14 amino acids. The germline V gene encodes CDR1 SNHLY and CDR2 FYNNEI. The V gene end was trimmed by 8 bases and the J gene end by 8 bases; junction bases not matched to a gene: 9. The CDR3 is CASLTGQGSEKLFF. The CDR3 coding sequence is TGTGCCAGCCTCACGGGACAGGGATCCGAAAAACTGTTTTTT.

V usage is TRBV5-6 and J usage is TRBJ2-7; no clear D. The germline gives CDR1 SGHDT, CDR2 YYEEEE. V was pared by 5 bases and J by 5 bases, with 8 bases between. CDR3 size: 11 residues. The DNA for the CDR3 is TGTGCCAGCAGTTTCCTCGACGAGCAGTACTTC. Its protein is CASSFLDEQYF.

The chain couples TRBV18 to TRBJ1-1; 8 positions match TRBD1. CDR1 KGHSH and CDR2 LQKENI come from the germline V gene. With 4 bases clipped from V and 3 bases from J, the junction kept 4 bases outside the gene matches. The CDR3 length is 14 residues. CDR3 nucleotides: TGTGCCAGCTCACTGCTACAGGGGGACACTGAAGCTTTCTTT. It is translated as CASSLLQGDTEAFF.

The V and J genes are TRBV7-2 and TRBJ1-1; TRBD1 matches 7 bases. V shed 4 bases and J 1 base; nucleotides not matched to a gene: 9. The CDR3 length is 16 residues. Germline CDR1 is SGHTA and CDR2 is FQGNSA. As DNA, the CDR3 is TGTGCCAGCAGCTCGACAGGGAACAGAAGGAACACTGAAGCTTTCTTT. Its protein is CASSSTGNRRNTEAFF.

The chain joins TRBV15 to TRBJ2-5; 10 bases line up with TRBD1. After removal of 4 bases from V and 5 bases from J, the junction contained 7 bases not matched to a gene. CDR1 is LNHNV and CDR2 is YYDKDF in the germline V gene (reference sequence). The CDR3 runs 15 residues. The CDR3 nucleotides read TGTGCCACCAGCACCCCGACAGGGGGCTCCGAGACCCAGTACTTC. Translation gives CATSTPTGGSETQYF.

This chain links TRBV29-1 with TRBJ2-3, with 8 nucleotides matching TRBD2. The J segment lost 3 bases and the V segment lost 7 bases, leaving 9 bases of the junction unmatched. This CDR3 has 14 residues. Germline loops: CDR1 SQVTM, CDR2 ANQGSEA. The CDR3 sequence: CSGHSGARTDTQYF. CDR3 bases: TGCAGCGGACATAGCGGGGCACGAACAGATACGCAGTATTTT.